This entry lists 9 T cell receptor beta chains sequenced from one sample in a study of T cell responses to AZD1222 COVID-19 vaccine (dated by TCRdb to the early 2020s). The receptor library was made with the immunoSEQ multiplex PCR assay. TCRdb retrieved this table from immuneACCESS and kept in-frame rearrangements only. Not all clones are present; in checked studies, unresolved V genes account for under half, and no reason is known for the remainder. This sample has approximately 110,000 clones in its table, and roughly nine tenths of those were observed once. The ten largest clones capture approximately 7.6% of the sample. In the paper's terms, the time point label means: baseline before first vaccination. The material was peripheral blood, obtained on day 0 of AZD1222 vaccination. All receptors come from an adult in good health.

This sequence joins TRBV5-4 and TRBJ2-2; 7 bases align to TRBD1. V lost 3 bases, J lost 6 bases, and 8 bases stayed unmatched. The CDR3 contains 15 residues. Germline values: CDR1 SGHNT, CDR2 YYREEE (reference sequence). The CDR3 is CASSSLQGLAGELFF. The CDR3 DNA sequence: TGTGCCAGCAGCTCTTTACAGGGGCTTGCCGGGGAGCTGTTTTTT.

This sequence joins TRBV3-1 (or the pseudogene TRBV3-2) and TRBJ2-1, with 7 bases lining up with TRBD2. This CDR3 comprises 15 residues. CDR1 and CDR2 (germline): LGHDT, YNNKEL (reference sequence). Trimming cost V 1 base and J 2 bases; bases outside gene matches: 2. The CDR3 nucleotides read TGTGCCAGCAGCCAAGGACTAGCTGCCTACAATGAGCAGTTCTTC. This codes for CASSQGLAAYNEQFF.

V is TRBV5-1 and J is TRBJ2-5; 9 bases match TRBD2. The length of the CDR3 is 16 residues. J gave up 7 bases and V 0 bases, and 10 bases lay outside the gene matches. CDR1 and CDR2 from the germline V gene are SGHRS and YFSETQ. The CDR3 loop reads CASSLEAAGGSGTQYF. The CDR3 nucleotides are TGCGCCAGCAGCTTGGAGGCTGCGGGAGGGTCCGGGACCCAGTACTTC. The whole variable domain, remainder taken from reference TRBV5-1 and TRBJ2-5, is KAGVTQTPRYLIKTRGQQVTLSCSPISGHRSVSWYQQTPGQGLQFLFEYFSETQRNKGNFPGRFSGRQFSNSRSEMNVSTLELGDSALYLCASSLEAAGGSGTQYFGPGTRLLVL.

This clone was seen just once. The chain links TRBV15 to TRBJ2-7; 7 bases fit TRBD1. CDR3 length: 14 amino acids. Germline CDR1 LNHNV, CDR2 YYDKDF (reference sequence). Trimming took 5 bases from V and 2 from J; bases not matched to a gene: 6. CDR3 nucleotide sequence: TGTGCCACCAGCCCTAGACAGGGAACCTACGAGCAGTACTTC. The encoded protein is CATSPRQGTYEQYF. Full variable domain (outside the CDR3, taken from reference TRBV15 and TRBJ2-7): DAMVIQNPRYQVTQFGKPVTLSCSQTLNHNVMYWYQQKSSQAPKLLFHYYDKDFNNEADTPDNFQSRRPNTSFCFLDIRSPGLGDTAMYLCATSPRQGTYEQYFGPGTRLTVT.

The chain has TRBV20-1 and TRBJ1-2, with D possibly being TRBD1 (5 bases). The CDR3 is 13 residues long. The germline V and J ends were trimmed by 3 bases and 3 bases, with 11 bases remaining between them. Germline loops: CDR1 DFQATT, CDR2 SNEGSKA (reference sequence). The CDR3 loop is CSASLDSYYGYTF. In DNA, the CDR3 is TGCAGTGCTAGTCTCGACAGTTACTATGGCTACACCTTC.

The CDR3 protein is CASSDSGSPYEQYF. The CDR3 nucleotides are TGTGCCAGCAGTGATAGCGGGAGTCCCTACGAGCAGTACTTC. V usage is TRBV28 and J usage is TRBJ2-7, with 9 bases identical to TRBD2. With V trimmed by 5 bases and J by 2 bases, 4 bases remained unmatched. From germline, CDR1 is MDHEN and CDR2 SYDVKM. This CDR3 spans 14 amino acids.

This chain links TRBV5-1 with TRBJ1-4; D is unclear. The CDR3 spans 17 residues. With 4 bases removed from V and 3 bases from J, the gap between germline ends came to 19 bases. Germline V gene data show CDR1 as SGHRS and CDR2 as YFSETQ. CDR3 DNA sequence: TGCGCCAGCAGCCCTGGAGTGGTTGGCGGGCCTAATGAAAAACTGTTTTTT. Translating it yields CASSPGVVGGPNEKLFF.

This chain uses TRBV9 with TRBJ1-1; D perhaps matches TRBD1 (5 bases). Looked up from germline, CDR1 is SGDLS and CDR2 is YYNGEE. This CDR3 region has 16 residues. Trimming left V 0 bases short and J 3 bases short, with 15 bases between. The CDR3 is CASSVAGGGRYTEAFF. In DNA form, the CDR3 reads TGTGCCAGCAGCGTAGCTGGGGGAGGTCGGTACACTGAAGCTTTCTTT. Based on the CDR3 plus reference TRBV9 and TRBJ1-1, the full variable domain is DSGVTQTPKHLITATGQRVTLRCSPRSGDLSVYWYQQSLDQGLQFLIQYYNGEERAKGNILERFSAQQFPDLHSELNLSSLELGDSALYFCASSVAGGGRYTEAFFGQGTRLTVV.

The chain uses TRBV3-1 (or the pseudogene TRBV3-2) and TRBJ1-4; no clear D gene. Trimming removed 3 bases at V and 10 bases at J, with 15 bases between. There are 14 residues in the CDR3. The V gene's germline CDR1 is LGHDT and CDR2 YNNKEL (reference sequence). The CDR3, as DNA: TGTGCCAGCAGCCATGATTACCTAAAGGGAAAACTGTTTTTT. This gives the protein CASSHDYLKGKLFF.